Described below is a single T cell receptor beta chain sequence and its context. Its matching antigen is unknown. It was 5'RACE with constant-segment primers that produced the TCR alpha and TCR beta cDNA libraries, which carried sample barcodes and UMIs. Via MiXCR, TCRdb re-called the 5' RACE reads, giving one row per CDR3 protein. The sample includes about 200,000 distinct CDR3 sequences, about 9.2% of them seen just once. This sample is drawn from a study of T-cell memory formation after mild COVID-19. Broader study findings: The study found balanced CD4/CD8 in clones contracting day 15 to 85 and a CD4+ lean in later expanders. Pre-infection memory carried some responding clones, suggesting that cross-reactive memory joined.

V shed 5 bases and J 5 bases; nucleotides not matched to a gene: 4. Germline V gene data show CDR1 as SNHLY and CDR2 as FYNNEI. The CDR3 extends over 14 amino acids. This rearrangement joins TRBV2 to TRBJ2-1; 9 nucleotides match TRBD1. The specimen sequenced was PBMCs or a T cell subset sorted from them (not recorded which). The receptor was isolated from a man between 18 and 35 years old who had mild COVID-19 (a few samples of this study predate the infection). Cell type and time point are not known. The CDR3: CASSPDRGDNEQFF. DNA for the CDR3: TGTGCCAGCAGTCCTGACAGGGGGGACAATGAGCAGTTCTTC.